The sample holds a few counts of the clone carrying this T cell receptor (beta chain). The data are from a study of blood T cell repertoires in COVID-19. Study as a whole: Samples taken during acute and convalescent COVID-19 were collected in the United States, Italy and Spain. Sources were T cells, B-cell-depleted T cells, or PBMCs; the material itself was cDNA or gDNA.

Under the authors' procedure: Counts of nucleated cells, estimated from reference gene primer amplification, were obtained. Clones were sequenced by immunoSEQ multiplex PCR, and TCRdb holds only the in-frame ones, with some missing. V and J calls and clone size are those listed in that table; D and trimming were worked out from the DNA. The sample includes 55,000 to 80,000 clones, around 83% of them seen just once. This CDR3 has 11 amino acids. Germline V gene lookup returns CDR1 LGHDT and CDR2 YNNKEL (reference sequence). Trimming stripped 0 bases from V and 14 bases from J, with 7 bases between. Material for sequencing was peripheral blood. The chain has TRBV3-1 (or the pseudogene TRBV3-2) and TRBJ2-2; D is unresolved. This TCR was recovered from a man aged 50 or older with active COVID-19. The CDR3 here is CASSQDGPLFF. The CDR3 DNA is TGTGCCAGCAGCCAAGATGGCCCCCTGTTTTTT.